This is a list of T cell receptor beta chains from one sample in a study of response to subunit inactivated influenza vaccine. TCRdb used MiXCR to reprocess the RT-PCR reads, holding one entry per CDR3 protein. The top ten clones hold under 14% of a sample with about 700,000 distinct CDR3 sequences, roughly 14% of them seen once. The sample was PBMCs from blood, taken 12 days after vaccination. Every receptor here comes from a man in his forties or fifties who received an inactivated influenza vaccine. Each CDR3 is given with its conserved first and last residue. The D gene is left open where the match is weak. Where a row states a size, it is once, few, many or the class of an expanded clone; other rows omit it.

>TRBV29-1|TRBJ2-4|TRBD1|many
CSVLGGRGKNIQYF
TGCAGCGTCCTAGGGGGCAGGGGCAAAAACATTCAGTACTTC
>TRBV4-3|TRBJ2-2|TRBD2|-
CASSQGDSGGGSTGELFF
TGCGCCAGCAGCCAAGGGGATAGCGGGGGGGGAAGCACCGGGGAGCTGTTTTTT
>TRBV12-3/TRBV12-4|TRBJ1-1|TRBD1|many
CASSSTGVSEAFF
TGTGCCAGCAGTTCTACAGGGGTCTCTGAAGCTTTCTTT
>TRBV6-1|TRBJ2-5|TRBD2|-
CASSRFRTSGGSLETQYF
TGTGCCAGCAGCCGATTTAGGACTAGCGGGGGAAGCCTGGAGACCCAGTACTTC
>TRBV5-1|TRBJ2-2|-|few
CASSLAQGHTGELFF
TGCGCCAGCAGCTTGGCACAGGGACACACCGGGGAGCTGTTTTTT
>TRBV5-1|TRBJ2-5|TRBD2|-
CASSLLAGGNQETQYF
TGCGCCAGCAGCTTGTTAGCGGGGGGGAACCAAGAGACCCAGTACTTC
>TRBV7-2|TRBJ1-1|-|few
CASSLEGVMNTEAFF
TGTGCCAGCAGCTTAGAGGGGGTAATGAACACTGAAGCTTTCTTT
>TRBV10-1|TRBJ2-3|-|-
CASMSSGTDTQYF
TGCGCCAGCATGTCTAGCGGCACAGATACGCAGTATTTT
>TRBV5-1|TRBJ2-1|-|-
CASRLGIYNEQFF
TGCGCCAGCAGGTTGGGCATCTACAATGAGCAGTTCTTC
>TRBV4-3|TRBJ1-5|-|many
CASSQDVLNRAPQHF
TGCGCCAGCAGCCAAGATGTGCTGAACAGGGCGCCCCAGCATTTT
>TRBV13|TRBJ2-7|TRBD1|-
CASSLGLRDRDTYEQYF
TGTGCCAGCAGCTTAGGCCTCCGGGACAGGGATACCTACGAGCAGTACTTC
>TRBV9|TRBJ2-1|TRBD2|-
CASSVGLAGAYNEQFF
TGTGCCAGCAGCGTGGGCCTAGCGGGGGCCTACAATGAGCAGTTCTTC
>TRBV12-3/TRBV12-4|TRBJ1-1|-|-
CASNLGANTEAFF
TGTGCCAGCAACCTGGGGGCGAACACTGAAGCTTTCTTT
>TRBV28|TRBJ1-2|-|-
CASSLADTAYGYTF
TGTGCCAGCAGTTTAGCGGACACAGCGTATGGCTACACCTTC
>TRBV2|TRBJ1-1|TRBD1|-
CASSTDRVATEAFF
TGTGCCAGCAGTACCGACAGGGTGGCCACTGAAGCTTTCTTT
>TRBV20-1|TRBJ1-4|-|-
CSARHGTSYEKLFF
TGCAGTGCTAGGCACGGGACGAGCTATGAAAAACTGTTTTTT
>TRBV3-1|TRBJ2-7|-|-
CASSQRGSHEQYF
TGTGCCAGCAGCCAGAGGGGGAGCCACGAGCAGTACTTC
>TRBV5-1|TRBJ2-1|TRBD1|few
CASSLTGTGPYNEQFF
TGCGCCAGCAGCTTGACTGGGACAGGCCCCTACAATGAGCAGTTCTTC
>TRBV20-1|TRBJ2-5|-|few
CSARHWARGTGETQYF
TGCAGTGCTAGACATTGGGCGCGGGGTACAGGGGAGACCCAGTACTTC
>TRBV18|TRBJ2-1|-|-
CASSPLPGANEQFF
TGTGCCAGCTCACCACTTCCGGGGGCCAATGAGCAGTTCTTC
>TRBV14|TRBJ2-1|-|few
CASSQGAWRVRPSANEQFF
TGTGCCAGCAGCCAAGGGGCTTGGAGGGTCCGTCCTTCTGCCAATGAGCAGTTCTTC
>TRBV5-1|TRBJ2-1|TRBD2|many
CASQQSGGLYNEQFF
TGCGCCAGCCAACAAAGCGGGGGCCTATACAATGAGCAGTTCTTC
>TRBV2|TRBJ2-1|-|-
CASSERGAGMREQFF
TGTGCCAGCAGTGAAAGAGGGGCAGGCATGAGAGAGCAGTTCTTC
>TRBV15|TRBJ1-5|-|few
CATSAQSRDIWGLNQPQHF
TGTGCCACCAGCGCCCAGTCCCGGGACATTTGGGGACTCAATCAGCCCCAGCATTTT
>TRBV10-2|TRBJ1-5|-|-
CASSERRNQPQHF
TGCGCCAGCAGTGAGCGGAGAAATCAGCCCCAGCATTTT
>TRBV6-2/TRBV6-3|TRBJ2-1|TRBD1|-
CASNYDRQGQQFF
TGTGCCAGCAACTACGACAGACAGGGTCAGCAGTTCTTC
>TRBV3-1|TRBJ1-2|-|few
CASSLSTKDMDGYTF
TGTGCCAGCAGCCTTTCTACAAAGGACATGGATGGCTACACCTTC
>TRBV3-1|TRBJ2-1|TRBD1|many
CASSGRDRALNEQFF
TGTGCCAGCAGCGGCCGGGACAGGGCTTTGAATGAGCAGTTCTTC
>TRBV4-1|TRBJ2-7|-|-
CASSQGPGRGREQYF
TGCGCCAGCAGCCAAGGACCGGGGCGGGGTCGGGAGCAGTACTTC
>TRBV12-3/TRBV12-4|TRBJ1-2|-|few
CASSYTTGFDGYTF
TGTGCCAGCAGCTATACCACAGGGTTTGATGGCTACACCTTC
>TRBV4-2|TRBJ2-1|TRBD1|-
CASGHVGTGDYNEQFF
TGTGCCAGCGGCCACGTAGGGACAGGTGACTACAATGAGCAGTTCTTC
>TRBV25-1|TRBJ2-5|TRBD1|-
CASSNFGGQIQETQYF
TGTGCCAGCAGCAATTTTGGGGGACAGATCCAAGAGACCCAGTACTTC
>TRBV7-2|TRBJ2-1|-|many
CASSLVATQEFF
TGTGCCAGCAGCTTAGTAGCGACACAGGAGTTCTTC
>TRBV3-1|TRBJ2-1|-|few
CASSQAGVTWGPYNEQFF
TGTGCCAGCAGCCAAGCGGGAGTAACGTGGGGGCCCTACAATGAGCAGTTCTTC
>TRBV2|TRBJ2-2|-|-
CASSPTGLLNTGELFF
TGTGCCAGCAGTCCTACGGGACTCCTGAACACCGGGGAGCTGTTTTTT
>TRBV5-1|TRBJ1-4|-|few
CASSPAAIARNEKLFF
TGCGCCAGCAGCCCAGCGGCGATAGCCCGCAATGAAAAACTGTTTTTT
>TRBV7-6|TRBJ2-3|TRBD2|many
CASSLGLAGGPATDTQYF
TGTGCCAGCAGCTTAGGACTAGCGGGAGGGCCCGCTACAGATACGCAGTATTTT
>TRBV4-3|TRBJ2-3|TRBD2|-
CASSQEVLAGGRRDTQYF
TGCGCCAGCAGCCAAGAGGTACTAGCGGGGGGCCGACGAGATACGCAGTATTTT
>TRBV11-2|TRBJ2-5|-|few
CASSATGQETQYF
TGTGCCAGCAGCGCGACAGGTCAAGAGACCCAGTACTTC
>TRBV20-1|TRBJ1-6|-|-
CSASFQPDSPLHF
TGCAGTGCTAGTTTTCAGCCCGATTCACCCCTCCACTTT
>TRBV28|TRBJ2-7|TRBD2|-
CASEASGATYEQYF
TGTGCCAGCGAAGCTAGCGGAGCCACCTACGAGCAGTACTTC
>TRBV10-3|TRBJ2-7|TRBD2|few
CAISPSSGRSYEQYF
TGTGCCATCAGCCCCTCTAGCGGGAGGTCCTACGAGCAGTACTTC
>TRBV7-8|TRBJ2-5|-|many
CASSLGSTRDIQYF
TGTGCCAGCAGCTTAGGATCTACAAGAGATATCCAGTACTTC
>TRBV3-1|TRBJ2-7|-|few
CASSPSRSSSYEQYF
TGTGCCAGCAGCCCCTCTCGGTCTAGCTCCTACGAGCAGTACTTC
>TRBV20-1|TRBJ1-6|-|-
CSARGIDTYNSPLHF
TGCAGTGCTAGAGGGATAGATACCTATAATTCACCCCTCCACTTT
>TRBV10-3|TRBJ2-4|-|-
CAISAQEARPGIQYF
TGTGCCATCAGTGCCCAAGAAGCACGACCAGGCATTCAGTACTTC
>TRBV15|TRBJ2-2|TRBD1|few
CATSILQGSGELFF
TGTGCCACCAGCATATTACAGGGGTCCGGGGAGCTGTTTTTT
>TRBV20-1|TRBJ1-2|-|-
CSARDVFGGGPKSPNYGYTF
TGCAGTGCTAGAGATGTTTTCGGGGGCGGACCGAAGTCTCCTAACTATGGCTACACCTTC
>TRBV2|TRBJ1-1|-|few
CASTTGTKNTEAFF
TGTGCCAGCACCACCGGGACAAAGAACACTGAAGCTTTCTTT
>TRBV20-1|TRBJ1-1|-|-
CSARVTGLNTEAFF
TGCAGTGCTAGAGTGACAGGATTGAACACTGAAGCTTTCTTT
>TRBV6-2/TRBV6-3|TRBJ2-4|TRBD1|few
CASSSTGGSAKNIQYF
TGTGCCAGCAGCTCGACAGGGGGCTCAGCCAAAAACATTCAGTACTTC
>TRBV20-1|TRBJ1-5|-|-
CSAREVAGHSNQPQHF
TGCAGTGCTAGAGAGGTGGCAGGGCATAGCAATCAGCCCCAGCATTTT
>TRBV20-1|TRBJ2-3|TRBD1|many
CSAVQGLTDTQYF
TGCAGTGCTGTACAGGGGCTCACAGATACGCAGTATTTT
>TRBV18|TRBJ2-7|-|few
CASSPFVEYEQYF
TGTGCCAGCTCACCATTCGTGGAATACGAGCAGTACTTC
>TRBV7-9|TRBJ2-1|-|many
CASSLADGEQFF
TGTGCCAGCAGCTTAGCGGATGGAGAGCAGTTCTTC
>TRBV28|TRBJ2-1|TRBD2|-
CASSLLGGGLNEQFF
TGTGCCAGCAGTTTATTGGGCGGGGGGCTGAATGAGCAGTTCTTC
>TRBV10-3|TRBJ2-4|-|few
CAISEPPTREAKNIQYF
TGTGCCATCAGTGAGCCCCCCACCAGGGAGGCCAAAAACATTCAGTACTTC
>TRBV5-1|TRBJ2-1|-|few
CASSSKAVSYNEQFF
TGCGCCAGCAGTTCTAAGGCAGTTTCCTACAATGAGCAGTTCTTC